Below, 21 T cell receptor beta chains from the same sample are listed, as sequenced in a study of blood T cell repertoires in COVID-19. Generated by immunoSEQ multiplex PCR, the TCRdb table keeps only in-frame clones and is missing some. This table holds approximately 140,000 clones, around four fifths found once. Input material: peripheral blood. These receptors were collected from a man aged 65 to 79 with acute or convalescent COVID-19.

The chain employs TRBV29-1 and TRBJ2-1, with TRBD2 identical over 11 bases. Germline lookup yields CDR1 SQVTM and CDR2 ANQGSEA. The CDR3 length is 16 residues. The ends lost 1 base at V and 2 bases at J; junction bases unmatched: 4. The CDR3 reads CSVEVPTSGAYNEQFF. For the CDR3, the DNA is TGCAGCGTTGAAGTCCCGACTAGCGGGGCCTACAATGAGCAGTTCTTC.

The CDR3 DNA reads as TGTGCCAGTAGTATTTCGACAGGCCTATACGAGCAGTACTTC. It yields the protein CASSISTGLYEQYF. The genes are TRBV19 and TRBJ2-7; D may be TRBD1 (6 bases). V dropped 3 bases and J dropped 4 bases, with 13 bases sitting between them. The germline CDR1 and CDR2 sequences are LNHDA and SQIVND (reference sequence). The CDR3 is made up of 14 amino acids.

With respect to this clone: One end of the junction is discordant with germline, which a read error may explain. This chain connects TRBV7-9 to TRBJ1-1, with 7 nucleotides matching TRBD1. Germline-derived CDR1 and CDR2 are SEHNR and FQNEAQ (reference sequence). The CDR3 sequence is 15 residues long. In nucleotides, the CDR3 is TGTGCCAGCAGTCACACCAGGGACAGTCCCGACGAGGGAATCTTT. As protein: CASSHTRDSPDEGIF.

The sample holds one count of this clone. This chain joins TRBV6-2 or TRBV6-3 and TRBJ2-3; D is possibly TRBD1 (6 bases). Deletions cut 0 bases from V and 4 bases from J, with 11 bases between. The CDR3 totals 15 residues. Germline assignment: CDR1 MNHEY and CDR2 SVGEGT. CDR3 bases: TGTGCCAGCAGTTACTCGACGGACAGCGCAGATACGCAGTATTTT. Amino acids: CASSYSTDSADTQYF.

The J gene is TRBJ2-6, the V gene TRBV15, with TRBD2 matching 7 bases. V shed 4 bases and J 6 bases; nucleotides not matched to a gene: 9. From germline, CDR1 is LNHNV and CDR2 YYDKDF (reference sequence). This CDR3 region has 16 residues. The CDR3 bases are TGTGCCACCAGCACACGTCGCGGGGGATCGGCCAACGTCCTGACTTTC. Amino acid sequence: CATSTRRGGSANVLTF.

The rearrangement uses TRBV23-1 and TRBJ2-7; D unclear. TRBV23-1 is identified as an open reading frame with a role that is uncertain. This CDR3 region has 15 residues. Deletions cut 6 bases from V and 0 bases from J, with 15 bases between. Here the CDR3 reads CASSPPRVSSYEQYF. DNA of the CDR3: TGCGCCAGCAGCCCCCCCCGGGTAAGCTCCTACGAGCAGTACTTC.

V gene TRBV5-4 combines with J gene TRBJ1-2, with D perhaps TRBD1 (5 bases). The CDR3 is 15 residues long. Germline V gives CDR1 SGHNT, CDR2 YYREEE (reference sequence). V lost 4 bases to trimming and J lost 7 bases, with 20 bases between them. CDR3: CASSLLEQGGGGYTF. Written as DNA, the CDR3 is TGTGCCAGCAGCCTACTCGAGCAGGGCGGTGGTGGCTACACCTTC.

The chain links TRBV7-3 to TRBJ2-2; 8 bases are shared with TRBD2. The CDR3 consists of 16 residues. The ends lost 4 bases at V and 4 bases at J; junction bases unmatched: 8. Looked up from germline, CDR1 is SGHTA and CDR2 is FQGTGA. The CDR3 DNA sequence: TGTGCCAGCAGCTCACCCCCGGGACTAGGCACCGGGGAGCTGTTTTTT. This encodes CASSSPPGLGTGELFF.

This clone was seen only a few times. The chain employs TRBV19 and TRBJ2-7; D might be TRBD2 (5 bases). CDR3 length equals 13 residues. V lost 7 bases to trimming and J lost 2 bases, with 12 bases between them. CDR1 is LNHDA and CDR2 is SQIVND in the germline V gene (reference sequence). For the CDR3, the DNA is TGTGCCAGTAATAGCGCCCAGACCTACGAGCAGTACTTC. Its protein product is CASNSAQTYEQYF.

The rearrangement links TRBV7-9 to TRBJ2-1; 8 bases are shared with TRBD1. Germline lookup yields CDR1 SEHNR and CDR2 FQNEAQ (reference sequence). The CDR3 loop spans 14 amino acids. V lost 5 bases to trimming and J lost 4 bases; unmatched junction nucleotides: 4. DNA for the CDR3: TGTGCCAGCAGCCCCCGGACAGGGTACAATGAGCAGTTCTTC. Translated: CASSPRTGYNEQFF.

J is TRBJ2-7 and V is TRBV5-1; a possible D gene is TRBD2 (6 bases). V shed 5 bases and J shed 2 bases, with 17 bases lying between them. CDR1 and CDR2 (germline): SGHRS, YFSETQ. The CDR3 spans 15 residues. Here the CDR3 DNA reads TGCGCCAGCAGGACCGGGGACTGGATAACCTACGAGCAGTACTTC. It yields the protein CASRTGDWITYEQYF.

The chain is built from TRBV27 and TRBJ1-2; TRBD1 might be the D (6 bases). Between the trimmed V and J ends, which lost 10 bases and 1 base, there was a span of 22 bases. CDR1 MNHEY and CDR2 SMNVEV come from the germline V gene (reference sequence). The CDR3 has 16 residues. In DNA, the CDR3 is TGTGCCACCCCACCTACCCGGACAGTTGATAACTATGGCTACACCTTC. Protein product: CATPPTRTVDNYGYTF.

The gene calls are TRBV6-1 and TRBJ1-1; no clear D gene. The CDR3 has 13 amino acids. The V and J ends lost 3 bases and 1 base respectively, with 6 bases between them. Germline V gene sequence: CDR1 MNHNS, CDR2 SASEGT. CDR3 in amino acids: CASSDPGNTEAFF. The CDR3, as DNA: TGTGCCAGCAGTGACCCGGGGAACACTGAAGCTTTCTTT.

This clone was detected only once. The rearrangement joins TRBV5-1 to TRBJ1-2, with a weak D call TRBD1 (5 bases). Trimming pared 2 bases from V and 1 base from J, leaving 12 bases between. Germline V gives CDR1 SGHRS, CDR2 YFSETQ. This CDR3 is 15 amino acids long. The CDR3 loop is CASSFSGDYNYGYTF. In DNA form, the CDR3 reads TGCGCCAGCAGCTTTAGTGGGGACTATAACTATGGCTACACCTTC.

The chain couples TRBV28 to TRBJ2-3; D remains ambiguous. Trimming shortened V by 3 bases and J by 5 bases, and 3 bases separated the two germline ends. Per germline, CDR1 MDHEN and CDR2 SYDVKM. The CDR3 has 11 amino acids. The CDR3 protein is CASSFQDTQYF. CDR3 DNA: TGTGCCAGCAGTTTTCAAGATACGCAGTATTTT.

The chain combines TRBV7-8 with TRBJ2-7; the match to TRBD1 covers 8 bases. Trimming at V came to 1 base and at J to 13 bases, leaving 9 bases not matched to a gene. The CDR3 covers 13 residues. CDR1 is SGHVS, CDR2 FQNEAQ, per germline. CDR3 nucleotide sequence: TGTGCCAGCAGCTTAGGGAGACAGGGGCCTGCCTACTTC. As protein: CASSLGRQGPAYF.

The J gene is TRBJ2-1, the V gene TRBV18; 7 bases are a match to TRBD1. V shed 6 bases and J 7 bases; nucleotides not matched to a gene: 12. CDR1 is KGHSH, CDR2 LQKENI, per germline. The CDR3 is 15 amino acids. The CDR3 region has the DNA TGTGCCAGCTCCCCCACCATCACAGGGGAGAATGAGCAGTTCTTC. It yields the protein CASSPTITGENEQFF.

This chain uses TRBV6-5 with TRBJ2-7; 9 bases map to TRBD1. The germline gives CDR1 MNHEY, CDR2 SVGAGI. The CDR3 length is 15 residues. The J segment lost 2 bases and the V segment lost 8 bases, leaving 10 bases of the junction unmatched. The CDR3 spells CASREQGASTYEQYF. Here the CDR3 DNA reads TGTGCCAGCCGGGAACAGGGGGCCTCTACCTACGAGCAGTACTTC.

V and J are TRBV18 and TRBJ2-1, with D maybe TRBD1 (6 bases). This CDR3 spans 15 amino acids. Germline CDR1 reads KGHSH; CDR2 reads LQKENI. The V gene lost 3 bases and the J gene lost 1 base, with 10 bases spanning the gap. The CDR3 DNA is TGTGCCAGCTCACCTCAGGGGACATCCTACAATGAGCAGTTCTTC. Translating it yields CASSPQGTSYNEQFF.

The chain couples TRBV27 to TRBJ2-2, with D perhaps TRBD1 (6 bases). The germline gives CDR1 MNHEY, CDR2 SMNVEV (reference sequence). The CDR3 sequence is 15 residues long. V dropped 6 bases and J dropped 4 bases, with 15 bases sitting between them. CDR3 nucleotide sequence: TGTGCCAGCAGCCTACTTACAGGGCGCACCGGGGAGCTGTTTTTT. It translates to CASSLLTGRTGELFF.

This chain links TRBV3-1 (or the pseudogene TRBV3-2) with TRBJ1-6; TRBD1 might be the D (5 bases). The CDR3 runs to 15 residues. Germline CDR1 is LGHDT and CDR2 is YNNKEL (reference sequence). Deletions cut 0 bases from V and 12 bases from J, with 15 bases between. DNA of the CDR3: TGTGCCAGCAGCCAAGATCAGACAGCTTCTGGACCCCTCCACTTT. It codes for CASSQDQTASGPLHF.